A selection of T cell receptor beta chains follows, all from one sample in a study of T cell repertoires in aging, cancer and after chemotherapy. TCRdb itself ran the multiplex PCR reads through MiXCR, one entry per CDR3 protein. In the table there are just over 1,500 distinct CDR3 sequences, 20% to 30% of which are singletons. Input material: blood. The receptors here all came from a human donor with a solid tumor. Each CDR3 is given without its conserved first and last residue. D genes are given only for firm matches.

10	TRBV20-1	TRBJ2-4	-	SGRDPQNIQY
13	TRBV11-3	TRBJ2-3	TRBD2	ASRDGRANTDTQY
13	TRBV28	TRBJ1-3	-	ASSPGTSLGNTIY
9	TRBV7-9	TRBJ2-1	-	ASSTGWEQF
10	TRBV30	TRBJ2-3	TRBD1	AWTTGVDTQY
10	TRBV11-1	TRBJ1-1	-	ASSTLGTEAF
12	TRBV29-1	TRBJ2-3	-	SVDHPQGTDTQY
15	TRBV12-3/TRBV12-4	TRBJ2-3	TRBD2	ASNRLAGGSRVDTQY
12	TRBV11-2	TRBJ2-6	-	ASSLGSGANVLT
13	TRBV20-1	TRBJ1-1	-	SAGQPGARVTEAF
10	TRBV6-6	TRBJ1-3	-	ASLGIGNTIY
12	TRBV6-6	TRBJ1-4	-	ASSLDGVREKLF
9	TRBV29-1	TRBJ1-1	-	SVEVHTEAF
10	TRBV19	TRBJ2-2	-	ATRGEAGELF
13	TRBV12-3/TRBV12-4	TRBJ1-4	-	ASSLKGRFHEKLF
9	TRBV19	TRBJ1-1	-	ASSMLREAF
12	TRBV30	TRBJ2-7	-	AWSVRISSYEQY
12	TRBV9	TRBJ1-6	-	ASSEGIYNSPLH
13	TRBV27	TRBJ1-2	-	ASSFNRLTNYGYT
12	TRBV19	TRBJ2-2	-	ASSIGQNTGELF
13	TRBV7-9	TRBJ2-3	-	ASSQGVGATDTQY
11	TRBV6-1	TRBJ2-3	TRBD2	ASGGGNPDTQY
17	TRBV6-6	TRBJ1-1	TRBD1	ASSSPPRDRPYLNTEAF
12	TRBV7-9	TRBJ2-1	-	ASSLGAGINEQF
12	TRBV29-1	TRBJ1-4	-	SVTVTGGNEKLF
12	TRBV20-1	TRBJ2-1	TRBD1	SAKDRGSGNEQF
14	TRBV6-4	TRBJ2-2	-	ASSDSLARNTGELF
9	TRBV29-1	TRBJ2-3	-	TGLLTDTQY
13	TRBV11-2	TRBJ1-4	-	ASSLVGQFNEKLF
10	TRBV15	TRBJ1-1	-	ATSRATYEAF
12	TRBV5-1	TRBJ1-2	TRBD1	ASSSESGTGGYT
13	TRBV19	TRBJ1-2	TRBD1	ASSRGQGVSYGYT
10	TRBV18	TRBJ2-3	-	ASSYERNTQY
10	TRBV20-1	TRBJ2-3	TRBD2	SASGLTSGGY
12	TRBV5-1	TRBJ1-3	TRBD1	ASSSGQGEDTIY
12	TRBV12-3/TRBV12-4	TRBJ1-1	-	ASTQGYANTEAF
14	TRBV7-9	TRBJ2-5	-	ASSPPRGGYQETQY
10	TRBV7-3	TRBJ1-2	-	ASSPDGYGYT
13	TRBV27	TRBJ1-6	-	ASRLSGPNNSPLH
13	TRBV12-3/TRBV12-4	TRBJ1-2	-	ASSSSTGVKGGYT
11	TRBV30	TRBJ1-2	-	AWEGGTNYGYT
14	TRBV6-1	TRBJ1-4	-	ASSGRGTATNEKLF
10	TRBV6-5	TRBJ2-6	-	AGAAGANVLT
13	TRBV5-1	TRBJ2-1	TRBD2	ASSLEAGAYNEQF
14	TRBV28	TRBJ2-1	TRBD2	ASSRTSGSGLNEQF